This passage covers 12 T cell receptor beta chains from one sample sequenced in a study of blood T cell repertoires in COVID-19. Some clones are missing from TCRdb's copy, which holds only in-frame ones; the method was immunoSEQ multiplex PCR. The data contain some 80,000 clones, roughly 92% of them seen just once; the ten biggest clones take up just over 2.5%. The sequenced sample was peripheral blood. Receptors originate from a man aged 50 to 60 with COVID-19, enrolled during active disease.

The chain couples TRBV25-1 to TRBJ2-4; 8 nucleotides match TRBD1. Germline V gene sequence: CDR1 MGHDK, CDR2 SYGVNS. This CDR3 comprises 12 residues. V lost 4 bases to trimming and J lost 9 bases; unmatched junction nucleotides: 2. In DNA form, the CDR3 reads TGTGCCAGCAGTGGGACAGGGCTCATTCAGTACTTC. This gives the protein CASSGTGLIQYF.

This chain uses TRBV7-9 with TRBJ1-5; 8 bases fit TRBD1. Germline trimming cut 1 base from V and 5 bases from J; bases unmatched to any gene: 4. Germline values: CDR1 SEHNR, CDR2 FQNEAQ (reference sequence). This CDR3 has 15 amino acids. The DNA for the CDR3 is TGTGCCAGCAGCTTAGACCACAGGGGGGATCAGCCCCAGCATTTT. Protein product: CASSLDHRGDQPQHF. Using reference TRBV7-9 and TRBJ1-5 for the parts outside the CDR3, the full variable domain is DTGVSQNPRHKITKRGQNVTFRCDPISEHNRLYWYRQTLGQGPEFLTYFQNEAQLEKSRLLSDRFSAERPKGSFSTLEIQRTEQGDSAMYLCASSLDHRGDQPQHFGDGTRLSIL.

This clone was recorded a few times. One junction end does not reproduce the germline sequence, and a read error may be involved. The CDR3 spells CASGLRTGGNGELFF. The CDR3 region has the DNA TGCGCCAGCGGCTTAAGGACAGGGGGTAACGGGGAGCTGTTTTTT. The V and J genes are TRBV5-1 and TRBJ2-2, with 10 bases that match TRBD1. CDR3 length: 15 amino acids. From germline, CDR1 is SGHRS and CDR2 YFSETQ. Full variable domain (remainder filled in from reference TRBV5-1 and TRBJ2-2): KAGVTQTPRYLIKTRGQQVTLSCSPISGHRSVSWYQQTPGQGLQFLFEYFSETQRNKGNFPGRFSGRQFSNSRSEMNVSTLELGDSALYLCASGLRTGGNGELFFGEGSRLTVL.

The gene calls are TRBV19 and TRBJ2-1, with D maybe TRBD1 (5 bases). Germline-derived CDR1 and CDR2 are LNHDA and SQIVND (reference sequence). The CDR3 extends over 15 amino acids. Trimming cost V 10 bases and J 9 bases, with 25 bases left between them. CDR3 amino acids: CATLTNSGVRGEQFF. The CDR3 DNA follows: TGTGCCACCCTTACCAATTCAGGCGTTAGGGGTGAGCAGTTCTTC.

This rearrangement joins TRBV23-1 to TRBJ2-7; no firm D call. TRBV23-1 is an ORF for which the function is uncertain. Trimming stripped 0 bases from V and 2 bases from J, with 8 bases between. The CDR3 consists of 14 residues. In nucleotides, the CDR3 is TGCGCCAGCAGTCAATCGGAACAGACCTACGAGCAGTACGTC. It encodes CASSQSEQTYEQYV.

The rearrangement links TRBV7-2 to TRBJ2-1; tentative D call: TRBD2 (5 bases). Germline loops: CDR1 SGHTA, CDR2 FQGNSA. Trimming stripped 1 base from V and 3 bases from J, with 10 bases between. The CDR3 is 15 residues long. DNA for the CDR3: TGTGCCAGCAGCTTAGTGCCTGCGGGCTACAATGAGCAGTTCTTC. It yields the protein CASSLVPAGYNEQFF.

V is TRBV12-3 or TRBV12-4 and J is TRBJ2-3; no reliable D call. Trimming stripped 3 bases from V and 1 base from J, with 5 bases between. CDR3 size: 13 residues. This chain's CDR3 is CASSFPGTDTQYF. The CDR3 nucleotides are TGTGCCAGCAGTTTTCCGGGCACAGATACGCAGTATTTT.

The chain recombines TRBV9 with TRBJ2-1, with TRBD1 identical over 8 bases. V lost 4 bases and J lost 0; bases outside the gene matches: 6. The CDR3 runs 16 residues. Germline CDR1 SGDLS, CDR2 YYNGEE. For the CDR3, the DNA is TGTGCCAGCAGCCCTCGGACAGGGAGCTCCTACAATGAGCAGTTCTTC. Residues: CASSPRTGSSYNEQFF.

The rearrangement links TRBV19 to TRBJ2-7; 7 bases match TRBD1. The CDR3 covers 14 residues. J gave up 2 bases and V 2 bases, and 3 bases lay outside the gene matches. Germline CDR1 LNHDA, CDR2 SQIVND (reference sequence). The CDR3 region is CASSIPGQPYEQYF. CDR3 nucleotide sequence: TGTGCCAGTAGTATACCGGGACAGCCCTACGAGCAGTACTTC.

The chain joins TRBV7-9 to TRBJ2-3; no definite D call. CDR3 length: 18 residues. From germline, CDR1 is SEHNR and CDR2 FQNEAQ (reference sequence). V lost 3 bases and J 0 bases, leaving 19 bases between the germline ends. CDR3 sequence reads: CASSFPHLGGPSTDTQYF. Here the CDR3 DNA reads TGTGCCAGCAGCTTCCCGCACCTCGGCGGCCCTAGCACAGATACGCAGTATTTT.

This CDR3 is CASSFYLGTSGKKSSYEQYF. The DNA for the CDR3 is TGTGCCAGCAGCTTCTACCTTGGGACTAGCGGGAAAAAGTCGTCCTACGAGCAGTACTTC. This chain links TRBV7-3 with TRBJ2-7; 13 bases match TRBD2. Germline assignment: CDR1 SGHTA and CDR2 FQGTGA. With V trimmed by 3 bases and J by 1 base, 15 bases remained unmatched. CDR3 length: 20 residues.

The rearrangement links TRBV5-1 to TRBJ2-5; tentatively, D is TRBD1 (5 bases). Germline CDR1 is SGHRS and CDR2 is YFSETQ. The CDR3 runs to 14 residues. The V and J ends lost 0 bases and 3 bases respectively, with 9 bases between them. CDR3 DNA: TGCGCCAGCAGCTTGGTGGGCAGGGAAGAGACCCAGTACTTC. It is translated as CASSLVGREETQYF.